Listed below are T cell receptor beta chains from one sample, sequenced in a study of T cell repertoires in cytomegalovirus infection. TCRdb fed the reads into MiXCR, producing one record per CDR3 protein. The data hold roughly 990,000 distinct CDR3 sequences, with 30% to 40% observed a single time. Their recognized antigens are unknown. Material: cultured CD8+ T cells from PBMCs, obtained from culture after CMV antigen stimulation. The receptors here all came from a human donor in good health (CMV status not recorded). Some clones in this sample may be carry-over from other donors' samples. The CDR3 runs from the conserved cysteine through the conserved F or W. D genes are given only for firm matches. The size field is filled for only some rows; it gives once, few, many or a size class.

>TRBV19|TRBJ2-3|.|TRBD1
CASIASRPSQGERDTQYF
TGTGCCAGTATCGCTTCCCGTCCCTCGCAGGGGGAACGGGATACGCAGTATTTT
>TRBV4-1|TRBJ2-2|.|TRBD2
CASSQHGGGTGELFF
TGCGCCAGCAGCCAACACGGGGGGGGCACCGGGGAGCTGTTTTTT
>TRBV12-3/TRBV12-4|TRBJ2-1|few|TRBD1
CASSLAFDRGGEQFF
TGTGCCAGCAGTTTAGCCTTTGACAGGGGGGGTGAGCAGTTCTTC
>TRBV25-1|TRBJ1-4|.|.
CASSDPRAATNEKLFF
TGTGCCAGCAGTGATCCCAGGGCTGCAACTAATGAAAAACTGTTTTTT
>TRBV19|TRBJ1-6|few|.
CASSTLQGDSPLHF
TGTGCCAGTAGTACGTTACAGGGAGATTCACCCCTCCACTTT
>TRBV4-3|TRBJ1-1|.|.
CASSQDITVGGNFAEAFF
TGCGCCAGCAGCCAAGATATCACCGTGGGTGGGAATTTCGCTGAAGCTTTCTTT
>TRBV6-5|TRBJ2-1|.|.
CASSLPSSSSYNEQFF
TGTGCCAGCAGCCTCCCTAGCTCGAGCTCCTACAATGAGCAGTTCTTC
>TRBV7-9|TRBJ1-2|few|.
CASRSGGGKVGYTF
TGTGCCAGCAGGTCAGGAGGCGGGAAAGTCGGCTACACCTTC
>TRBV6-2/TRBV6-3|TRBJ2-1|few|.
CASSTGRYNEQFF
TGTGCCAGCAGTACAGGGAGATACAATGAGCAGTTCTTC
>TRBV13|TRBJ2-2|.|.
CASSLGSGAVTGELFF
TGTGCCAGCAGCTTAGGATCCGGGGCGGTCACCGGGGAGCTGTTTTTT
>TRBV7-3|TRBJ1-6|.|.
CASSLSMDNSPLHF
TGTGCCAGCAGCCTCTCAATGGATAATTCACCCCTCCACTTT
>TRBV4-1|TRBJ1-2|.|.
CASSQDGQGSGYTF
TGTGCCAGCAGCCAAGATGGGCAGGGTAGCGGCTACACCTTC
>TRBV6-5|TRBJ1-2|few|TRBD1
CASSYSLRDRGPSYGYTF
TGTGCCAGCAGTTACTCACTGCGGGACAGGGGGCCCTCCTATGGCTACACCTTC
>TRBV6-8|TRBJ1-6|few|TRBD1
CASSLGTGRNSPLHF
TGTGCCAGCAGTTTGGGGACAGGTAGAAATTCACCCCTCCACTTT
>TRBV5-4|TRBJ2-1|.|TRBD2
CASSLAPLLAGAYNEQFF
TGTGCCAGCAGCTTGGCCCCCTTACTAGCGGGGGCCTACAATGAGCAGTTCTTC
>TRBV6-2/TRBV6-3|TRBJ2-1|few|.
CASSYSSVAEQFF
TGTGCCAGCAGTTACTCATCAGTCGCTGAGCAGTTCTTC
>TRBV7-6|TRBJ1-4|many|.
CASSPYRDGGEELFF
TGTGCCAGCAGCCCATACCGGGACGGTGGTGAAGAACTGTTTTTT
>TRBV6-5|TRBJ2-2|few|.
CASSGKWGELFF
TGTGCCAGCAGTGGGAAGTGGGGGGAGCTGTTTTTT
>TRBV6-1|TRBJ1-2|many|.
CASTSGVGYTF
TGTGCCAGCACGAGCGGCGTGGGCTACACCTTC
>TRBV6-5|TRBJ1-2|.|.
CASSPGSIVGYTF
TGTGCCAGCAGTCCCGGGTCTATAGTGGGCTACACCTTC
>TRBV20-1|TRBJ2-2|few|.
CSAKDGELFF
TGCAGTGCTAAGGACGGGGAGCTGTTTTTT
>TRBV5-1|TRBJ2-1|once|.
CASSPRPVPSYNEQFF
TGCGCCAGCAGCCCAAGGCCGGTTCCCTCCTACAATGAGCAGTTCTTC
>TRBV27|TRBJ1-2|.|.
CAAFGVNGYTF
TGTGCCGCGTTTGGGGTTAATGGCTACACCTTC
>TRBV7-8|TRBJ1-5|many|.
CASSPWAGAILGNQPQHF
TGTGCCAGCAGCCCGTGGGCAGGGGCCATATTGGGCAATCAGCCCCAGCATTTT
>TRBV6-1|TRBJ2-1|many|TRBD1
CASSEGQGFVYNEQFF
TGTGCCAGCAGTGAAGGACAGGGCTTCGTCTACAATGAGCAGTTCTTC
>TRBV2|TRBJ2-5|.|.
CASSEEEAEETQYF
TGTGCCAGCAGTGAAGAGGAAGCAGAGGAGACCCAGTACTTC
>TRBV6-9|TRBJ2-3|.|TRBD1
CAGRYEFRTGTDSQYF
TGTGCCGGCAGGTACGAATTTAGGACAGGGACAGATTCGCAGTATTTT